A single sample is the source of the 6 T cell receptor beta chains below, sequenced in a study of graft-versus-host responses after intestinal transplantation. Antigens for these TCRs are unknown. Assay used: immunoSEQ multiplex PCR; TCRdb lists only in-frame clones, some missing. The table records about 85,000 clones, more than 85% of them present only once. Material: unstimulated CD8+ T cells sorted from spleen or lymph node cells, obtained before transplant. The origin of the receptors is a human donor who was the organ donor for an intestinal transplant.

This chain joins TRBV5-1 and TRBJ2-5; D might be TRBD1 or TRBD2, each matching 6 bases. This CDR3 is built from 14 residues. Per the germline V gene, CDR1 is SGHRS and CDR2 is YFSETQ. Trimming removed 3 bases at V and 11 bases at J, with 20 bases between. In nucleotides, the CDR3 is TGCGCCAGCAGCTCCGGTCAGGGGCCTCGGGAGCAGTACTTC. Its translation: CASSSGQGPREQYF.

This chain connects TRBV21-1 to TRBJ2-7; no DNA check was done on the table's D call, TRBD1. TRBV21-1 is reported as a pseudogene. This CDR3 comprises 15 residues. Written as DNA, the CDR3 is TGTGCCGGCAGCAAAAAGGTGAAGGGGGCCTACGAGCAGTACTTC. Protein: CAGSKKVKGAYEQYF.

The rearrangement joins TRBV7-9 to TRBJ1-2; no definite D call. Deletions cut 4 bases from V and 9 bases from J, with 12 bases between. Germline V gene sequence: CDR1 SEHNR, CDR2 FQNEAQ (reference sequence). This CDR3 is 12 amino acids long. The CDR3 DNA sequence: TGTGCCAGCAGCTCCGAGACCGGGAGCTACACCTTC. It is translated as CASSSETGSYTF. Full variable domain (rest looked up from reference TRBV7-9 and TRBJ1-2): DTGVSQNPRHKITKRGQNVTFRCDPISEHNRLYWYRQTLGQGPEFLTYFQNEAQLEKSRLLSDRFSAERPKGSFSTLEIQRTEQGDSAMYLCASSSETGSYTFGSGTRLTVV.

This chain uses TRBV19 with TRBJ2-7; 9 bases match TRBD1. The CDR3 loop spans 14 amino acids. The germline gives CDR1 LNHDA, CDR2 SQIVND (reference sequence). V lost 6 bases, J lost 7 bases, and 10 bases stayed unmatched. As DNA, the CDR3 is TGTGCCAGTAGGGATTCTACAGGGGGCGGGGAGCAGTACTTC. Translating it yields CASRDSTGGGEQYF.

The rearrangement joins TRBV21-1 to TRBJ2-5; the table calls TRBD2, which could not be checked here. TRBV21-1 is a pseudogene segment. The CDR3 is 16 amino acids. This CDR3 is CASSSRGGRHIGEQYF. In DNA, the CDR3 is TGTGCCAGCAGCTCCCGGGGGGGACGCCATATCGGAGAGCAGTACTTC.

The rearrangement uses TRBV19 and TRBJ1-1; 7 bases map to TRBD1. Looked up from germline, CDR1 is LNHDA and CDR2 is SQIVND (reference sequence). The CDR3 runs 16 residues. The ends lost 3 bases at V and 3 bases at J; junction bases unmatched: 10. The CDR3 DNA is TGTGCCAGTAGTATTGGTCCCGGGACAGCCTACACTGAAGCTTTCTTT. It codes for CASSIGPGTAYTEAFF.